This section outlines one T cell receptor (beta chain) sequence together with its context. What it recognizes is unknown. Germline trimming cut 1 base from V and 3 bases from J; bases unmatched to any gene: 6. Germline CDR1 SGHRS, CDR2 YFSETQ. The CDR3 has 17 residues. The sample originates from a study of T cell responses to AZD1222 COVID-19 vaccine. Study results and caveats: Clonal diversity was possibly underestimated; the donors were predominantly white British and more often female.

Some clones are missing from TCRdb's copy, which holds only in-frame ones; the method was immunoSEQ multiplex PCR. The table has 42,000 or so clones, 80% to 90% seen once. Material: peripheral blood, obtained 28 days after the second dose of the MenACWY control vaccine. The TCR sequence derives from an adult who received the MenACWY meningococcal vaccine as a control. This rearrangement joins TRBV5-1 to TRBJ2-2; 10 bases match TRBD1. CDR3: CASSLSGQGSYTGELFF. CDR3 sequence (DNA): TGCGCCAGCAGCTTGTCGGGACAGGGGTCCTACACCGGGGAGCTGTTTTTT.